This T cell receptor (beta chain) stems from a study of beta chain features in type 1 diabetes (dated by TCRdb to the late 2010s). At the level of the whole study: No differences in mean age, gender distribution, total cell number or subset yield were found between patients and healthy donors. Across all samples, around 100 million sorted cells were examined, and cell number per subset correlated strongly with RNA yield. In the study, TCRB repertoires of sorted circulating CD4+ T cell subsets from recently diagnosed type 1 diabetes patients were compared with those of matched healthy donors. Naive and central memory subsets were obtained from all 30 or so donors, but regulatory and stem cell-like memory subsets were isolated from only 8 patients and 8 healthy donors. General conclusions and limits of the study: At VDJ recombination sites, patients with type 1 diabetes made fewer insertions and deleted more nucleotides, a pattern implying thymic rearrangement abnormalities. Because cDNA rather than genomic DNA was sequenced, highly expressing activated cells could have been over-represented, although no difference in activation and CD3 levels was found between groups. HLA sub-analyses involved small numbers of individuals, so any influence of HLA type on TCRB rearrangement remained unresolved. Shorter templates might be favored by PCR, yet because patient and control samples were amplified and corrected together, any such skew would affect both groups equally. In all four CD4+ subsets, TCRB CDR3 length was moderately but significantly shorter in type 1 diabetes patients. Naive, central memory and regulatory TCRB repertoires appeared to be more alike among patients than among healthy donors.

This clone turned up a few times. Its recognized antigen is unknown. The input lacks base qualities; no much larger clone sits a single base away. From each donor, a single peripheral blood sample of around 120 mL on average was drawn into heparinised tubes. A BD FACSAria II and a panel including CD45RO, CCR7, CD25, CD127, CD95 and CD27 were used to sort naive, central memory, regulatory and stem cell-like memory CD4+ T cells. Purity was above 98% for every sorted population. PBMCs were isolated right away by Lymphoprep density gradient centrifugation and were stained directly, without culture. So that batch effects would be minimized, each experiment stained and sorted samples in pairs, pairing one healthy donor with one patient. Looking up the germline V gene yields CDR1 SGHRS and CDR2 YFSETQ. Its CDR3 holds 15 amino acids, cysteine through phenylalanine. Only the CDR3 portion is preserved as DNA: 45 bases, with reading frame beginning at the first base. At the junction V is shortened by 6 bases and J by 0 bases; bases outside the gene matches: 6.

The entire amount of isolated RNA was reverse transcribed using the High Capacity cDNA Reverse Transcription Kit, so the sequenced TCRB transcripts were expressed ones. Deep immunoSEQ sequencing was applied to naive, central memory and regulatory T cell samples, giving an average of roughly 3.5 million total reads per sample. Sorted cells were lysed in RLT buffer and RNA was extracted with DNase-treated RNeasy Micro or Mini kits, depending on cell number. To prevent cross-contamination, each cell subset was processed individually, whereas patient and healthy donor samples were processed jointly. The immunoSEQ multiplex PCR was used to amplify TCRB sequences from cDNA, yielding 87-bp fragments that span the CDR3 region. The amplicons were sequenced using the Illumina HiSeq platform. Turning to the authors' computational methods: PCR bias was corrected computationally using synthetic template baselines, and reads within Hamming distance 2 were collapsed, with unmergeable singletons discarded. Reads were aligned to IMGT to assign V, D and J genes, CDR3 length, and insertions or deletions at six rearrangement sites. Within each subset, clonotype counts were normalized to sorted cell number, and only after that were true diversity and Gini coefficients computed with the tcR R package. The overlap coefficient, calculated on TCRB nucleotide sequences, was used to measure repertoire sharing. Out-of-frame TCRB sequences from naive cells were analyzed to stand in for the pre-selection repertoire. TCRdb re-hosts the immuneACCESS table, in-frame sequences only. Its copies lack some clones; in the studies checked, an unresolved V gene accounts for under half of them, and the cause for the rest is not known. V and J calls plus clone size are reproduced from that table; the DNA served to infer D and trimming. Within this sample are hundreds of thousands of clones, with over 11% of them counted one time only. Of the sample, under 0.02% falls within the top ten clones.

The V and J genes are TRBV5-1 and TRBJ2-3; 8 middle bases align to TRBD2. The sample comprised naive CD4+ T cells from blood. This specimen's cell subset or site label, per the study, means: true naive CD4+ T cells. The TCR comes from a man aged 30 to 39 with type 1 diabetes. CDR3 reads: CASNVAGGSTDTQYF. The DNA reads TGCGCCAGCAATGTGGCGGGAGGTAGCACAGATACGCAGTATTTT.